This T cell receptor beta chain was profiled in a study of tumor-infiltrating lymphocytes in oesophageal squamous cell carcinoma. The ends were cut back, 0 bases at V and 6 bases at J, with 8 bases in the middle. The CDR3 has 14 residues. Germline V CDR1 and CDR2: KGHSH, LQKENI. MiXCR, applied by TCRdb to the PCR reads, yields one record per CDR3 protein. The sample has about 14,000 distinct CDR3 sequences, 50% seen once. Many counts were recorded for this clonotype. The clonotype comes from a male donor with esophageal squamous cell carcinoma. The sample comprised blood. The genes are TRBV18 and TRBJ2-2, with D perhaps matching TRBD2 (6 bases). CDR3 nucleotides: TGTGCCAGCTCACCACCCGGCGGGGCCGGGGAGCTGTTTTTT. Its protein product is CASSPPGGAGELFF.